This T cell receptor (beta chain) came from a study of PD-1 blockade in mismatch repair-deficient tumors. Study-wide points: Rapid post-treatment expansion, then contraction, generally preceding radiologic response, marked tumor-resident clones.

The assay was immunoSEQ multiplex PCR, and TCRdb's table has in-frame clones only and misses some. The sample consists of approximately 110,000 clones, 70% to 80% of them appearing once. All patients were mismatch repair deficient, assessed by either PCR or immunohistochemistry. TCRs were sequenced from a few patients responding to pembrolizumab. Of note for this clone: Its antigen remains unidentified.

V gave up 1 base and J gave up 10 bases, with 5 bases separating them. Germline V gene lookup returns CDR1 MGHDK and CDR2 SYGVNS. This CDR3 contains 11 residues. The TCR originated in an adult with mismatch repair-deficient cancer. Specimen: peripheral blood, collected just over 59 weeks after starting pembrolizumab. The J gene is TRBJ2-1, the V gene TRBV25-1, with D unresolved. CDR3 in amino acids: CASSEWAEQFF. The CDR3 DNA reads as TGTGCCAGCAGTGAATGGGCAGAGCAGTTCTTC. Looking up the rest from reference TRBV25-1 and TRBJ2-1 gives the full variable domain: EADIYQTPRYLVIGTGKKITLECSQTMGHDKMYWYQQDPGMELHLIHYSYGVNSTEKGDLSSESTVSRIRTEHFPLTLESARPSHTSQYLCASSEWAEQFFGPGTRLTVL.